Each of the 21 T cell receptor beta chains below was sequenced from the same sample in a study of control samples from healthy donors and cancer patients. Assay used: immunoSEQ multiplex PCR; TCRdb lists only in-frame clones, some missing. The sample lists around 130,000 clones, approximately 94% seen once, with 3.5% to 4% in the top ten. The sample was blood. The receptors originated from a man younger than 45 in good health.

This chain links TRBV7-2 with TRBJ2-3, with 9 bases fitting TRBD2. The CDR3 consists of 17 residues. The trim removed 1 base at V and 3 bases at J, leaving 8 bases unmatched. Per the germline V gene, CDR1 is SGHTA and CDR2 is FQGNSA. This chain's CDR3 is CASSLGLGGGATDTQYF. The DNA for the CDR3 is TGTGCCAGCAGCTTAGGACTCGGCGGGGGGGCAACAGATACGCAGTATTTT.

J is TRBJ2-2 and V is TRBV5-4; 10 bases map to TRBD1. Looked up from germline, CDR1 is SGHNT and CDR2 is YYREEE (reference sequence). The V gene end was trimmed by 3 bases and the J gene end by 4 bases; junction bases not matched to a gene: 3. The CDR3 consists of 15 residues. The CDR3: CASSWTGGLTGELFF. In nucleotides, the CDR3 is TGTGCCAGCAGCTGGACAGGGGGTCTCACCGGGGAGCTGTTTTTT.

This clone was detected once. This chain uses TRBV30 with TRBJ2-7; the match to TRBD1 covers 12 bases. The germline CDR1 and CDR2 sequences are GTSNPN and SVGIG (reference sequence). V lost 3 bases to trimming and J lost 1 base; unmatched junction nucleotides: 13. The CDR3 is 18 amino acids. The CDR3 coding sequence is TGTGCCTGGAGGGGCACTGGGACAGGGGGCGCCCAGTCCTACGAGCAGTACTTC. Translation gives CAWRGTGTGGAQSYEQYF.

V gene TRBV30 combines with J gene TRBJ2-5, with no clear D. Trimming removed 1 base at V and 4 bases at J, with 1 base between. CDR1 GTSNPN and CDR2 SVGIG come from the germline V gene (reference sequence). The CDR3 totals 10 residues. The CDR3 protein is CAWSAETQYF. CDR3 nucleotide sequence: TGTGCCTGGAGTGCAGAGACCCAGTACTTC.

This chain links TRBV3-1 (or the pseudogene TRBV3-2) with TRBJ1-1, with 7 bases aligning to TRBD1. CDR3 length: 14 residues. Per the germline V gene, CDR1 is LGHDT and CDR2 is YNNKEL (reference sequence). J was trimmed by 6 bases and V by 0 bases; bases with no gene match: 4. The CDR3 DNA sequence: TGTGCCAGCAGCCAAGAAGGAGACAGGGCTGAAGCTTTCTTT. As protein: CASSQEGDRAEAFF.

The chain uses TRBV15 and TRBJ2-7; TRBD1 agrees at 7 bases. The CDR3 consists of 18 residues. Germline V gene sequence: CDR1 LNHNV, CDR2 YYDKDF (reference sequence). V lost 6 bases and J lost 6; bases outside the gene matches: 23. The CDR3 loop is CATSPNSGTDPRTREQYF. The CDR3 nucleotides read TGTGCCACCAGTCCTAATTCCGGGACAGACCCCCGTACCCGCGAGCAGTACTTC. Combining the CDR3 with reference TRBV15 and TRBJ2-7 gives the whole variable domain DAMVIQNPRYQVTQFGKPVTLSCSQTLNHNVMYWYQQKSSQAPKLLFHYYDKDFNNEADTPDNFQSRRPNTSFCFLDIRSPGLGDTAMYLCATSPNSGTDPRTREQYFGPGTRLTVT.

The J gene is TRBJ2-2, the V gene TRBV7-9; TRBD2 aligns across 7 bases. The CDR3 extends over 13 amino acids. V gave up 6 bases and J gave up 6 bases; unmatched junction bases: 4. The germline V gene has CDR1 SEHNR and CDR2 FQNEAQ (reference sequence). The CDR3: CASRSREAGELFF. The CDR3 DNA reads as TGTGCCAGCAGATCCCGGGAGGCCGGGGAGCTGTTTTTT. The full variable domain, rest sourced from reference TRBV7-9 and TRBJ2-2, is DTGVSQNPRHKITKRGQNVTFRCDPISEHNRLYWYRQTLGQGPEFLTYFQNEAQLEKSRLLSDRFSAERPKGSFSTLEIQRTEQGDSAMYLCASRSREAGELFFGEGSRLTVL.

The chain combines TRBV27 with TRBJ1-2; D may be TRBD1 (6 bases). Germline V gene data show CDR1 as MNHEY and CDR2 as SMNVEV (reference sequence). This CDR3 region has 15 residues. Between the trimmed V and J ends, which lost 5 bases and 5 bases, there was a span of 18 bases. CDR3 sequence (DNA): TGTGCCAGCAGTCCCACCCTCCGGACAGATTATGGCTACACCTTC. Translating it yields CASSPTLRTDYGYTF.

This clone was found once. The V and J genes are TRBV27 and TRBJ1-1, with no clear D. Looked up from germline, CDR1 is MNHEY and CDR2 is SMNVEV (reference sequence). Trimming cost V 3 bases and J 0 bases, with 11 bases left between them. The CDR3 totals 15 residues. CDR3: CASSLMGNLNTEAFF. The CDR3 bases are TGTGCCAGCAGTTTGATGGGGAACCTGAACACTGAAGCTTTCTTT.

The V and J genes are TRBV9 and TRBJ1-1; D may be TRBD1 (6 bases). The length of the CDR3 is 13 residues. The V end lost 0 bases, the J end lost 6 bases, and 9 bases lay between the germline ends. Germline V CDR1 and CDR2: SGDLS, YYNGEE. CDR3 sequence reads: CASSVGQGPEAFF. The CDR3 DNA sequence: TGTGCCAGCAGCGTAGGTCAGGGGCCTGAAGCTTTCTTT.

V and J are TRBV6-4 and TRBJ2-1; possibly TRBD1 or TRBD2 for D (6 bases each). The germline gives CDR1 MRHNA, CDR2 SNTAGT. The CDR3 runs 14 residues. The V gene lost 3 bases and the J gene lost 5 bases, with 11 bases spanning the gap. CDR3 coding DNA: TGTGCCAGCAGTGAAAGTGGGGGGCACAATGAGCAGTTCTTC. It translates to CASSESGGHNEQFF.

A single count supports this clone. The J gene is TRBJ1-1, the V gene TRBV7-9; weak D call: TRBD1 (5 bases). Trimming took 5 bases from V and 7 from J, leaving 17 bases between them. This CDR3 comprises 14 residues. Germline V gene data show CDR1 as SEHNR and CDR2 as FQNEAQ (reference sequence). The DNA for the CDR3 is TGTGCCAGCAGCCCCCCCGGGGGGACCCGTGAAGCTTTCTTT. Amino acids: CASSPPGGTREAFF.

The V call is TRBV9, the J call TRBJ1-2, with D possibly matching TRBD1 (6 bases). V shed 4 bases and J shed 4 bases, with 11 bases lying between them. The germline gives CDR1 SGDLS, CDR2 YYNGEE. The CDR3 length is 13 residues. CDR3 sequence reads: CASSPGQSYGYTF. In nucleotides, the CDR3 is TGTGCCAGCAGCCCCGGACAGTCCTATGGCTACACCTTC. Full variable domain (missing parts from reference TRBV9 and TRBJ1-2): DSGVTQTPKHLITATGQRVTLRCSPRSGDLSVYWYQQSLDQGLQFLIQYYNGEERAKGNILERFSAQQFPDLHSELNLSSLELGDSALYFCASSPGQSYGYTFGSGTRLTVV.

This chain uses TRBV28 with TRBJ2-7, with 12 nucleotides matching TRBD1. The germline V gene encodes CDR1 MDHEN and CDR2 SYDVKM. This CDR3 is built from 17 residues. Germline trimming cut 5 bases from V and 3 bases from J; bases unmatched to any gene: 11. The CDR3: CASSRDRGRSWYYEQYF. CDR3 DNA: TGTGCCAGCAGTAGGGACAGGGGGCGATCGTGGTACTACGAGCAGTACTTC.

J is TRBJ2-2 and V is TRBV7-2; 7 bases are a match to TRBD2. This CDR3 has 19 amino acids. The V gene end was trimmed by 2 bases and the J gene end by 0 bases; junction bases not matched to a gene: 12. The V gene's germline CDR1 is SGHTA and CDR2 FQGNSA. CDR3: CASSLRSGLAAANTGELFF. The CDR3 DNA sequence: TGTGCCAGCAGCTTACGATCAGGGCTAGCGGCCGCGAACACCGGGGAGCTGTTTTTT.

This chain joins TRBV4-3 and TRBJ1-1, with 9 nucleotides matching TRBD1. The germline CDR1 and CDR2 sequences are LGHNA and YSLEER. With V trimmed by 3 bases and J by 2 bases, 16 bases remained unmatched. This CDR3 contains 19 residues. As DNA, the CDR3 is TGCGCCAGCAGCCAGAGGACAGGGGCGAGCCGAGATACTAACACTGAAGCTTTCTTT. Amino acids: CASSQRTGASRDTNTEAFF.

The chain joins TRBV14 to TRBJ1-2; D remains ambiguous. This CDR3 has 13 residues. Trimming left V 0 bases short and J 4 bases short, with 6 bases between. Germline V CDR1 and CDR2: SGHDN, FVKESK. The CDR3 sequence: CASSQELAYGYTF. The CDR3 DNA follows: TGTGCCAGCAGCCAAGAGTTAGCCTATGGCTACACCTTC.

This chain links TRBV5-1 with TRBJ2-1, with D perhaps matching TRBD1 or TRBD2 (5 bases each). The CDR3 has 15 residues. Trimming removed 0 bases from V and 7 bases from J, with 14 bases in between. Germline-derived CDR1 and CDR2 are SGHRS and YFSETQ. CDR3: CASSLGGTLGNEQFF. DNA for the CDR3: TGCGCCAGCAGCTTGGGGGGGACGCTAGGAAATGAGCAGTTCTTC.

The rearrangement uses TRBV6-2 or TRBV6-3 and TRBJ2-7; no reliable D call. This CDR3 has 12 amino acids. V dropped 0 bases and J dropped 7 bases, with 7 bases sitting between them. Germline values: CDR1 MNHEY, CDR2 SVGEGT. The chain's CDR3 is CASSYSMWEQYF. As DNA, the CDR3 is TGTGCCAGCAGTTACTCGATGTGGGAGCAGTACTTC.

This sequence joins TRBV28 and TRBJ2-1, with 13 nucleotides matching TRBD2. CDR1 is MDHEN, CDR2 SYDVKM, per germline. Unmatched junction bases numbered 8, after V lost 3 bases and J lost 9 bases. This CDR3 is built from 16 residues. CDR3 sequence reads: CASSFPLAGGQGEQFF. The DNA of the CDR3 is TGTGCCAGCAGTTTCCCACTAGCGGGGGGGCAGGGTGAGCAGTTCTTC.

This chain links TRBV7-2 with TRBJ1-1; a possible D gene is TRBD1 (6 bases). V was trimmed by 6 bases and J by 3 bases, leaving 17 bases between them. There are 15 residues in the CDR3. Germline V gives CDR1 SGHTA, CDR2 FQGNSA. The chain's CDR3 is CASSQGQFFDTEAFF. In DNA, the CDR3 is TGTGCCAGCAGTCAAGGACAGTTTTTCGACACTGAAGCTTTCTTT.